This T cell receptor (beta chain) was sequenced in a study of PD-1 blockade in mismatch repair-deficient tumors. Background on the study: Patients had 11 to 13 mismatch repair-deficient cancer types and were previously treated and progressing.

Study results and limitations: Tumor-resident clones, often undetectable pretreatment in blood, expanded then contracted after pembrolizumab.

PCR or immunohistochemistry showed mismatch repair deficiency in every enrolled patient. TCR sequencing covered a few patients who responded to pembrolizumab. A note on this clone: Antigen unknown.

Sequencing used immunoSEQ multiplex PCR; TCRdb keeps in-frame clones, though not all of them. The table records around 110,000 clones, around 80% of them present only once. Deletions cut 1 base from V and 4 bases from J, with 12 bases between. CDR1 is SGHDT, CDR2 YYEEEE, per germline. This CDR3 comprises 15 residues. The sequenced sample was peripheral blood, obtained 60 weeks after starting pembrolizumab. The receptor's source is an adult with mismatch repair-deficient cancer. V and J are TRBV5-6 and TRBJ1-3; D not resolved. The CDR3 DNA follows: TGTGCCAGCAGCTTGAACCGGTTAAGGGGAAACACCATATATTTT. This codes for CASSLNRLRGNTIYF.